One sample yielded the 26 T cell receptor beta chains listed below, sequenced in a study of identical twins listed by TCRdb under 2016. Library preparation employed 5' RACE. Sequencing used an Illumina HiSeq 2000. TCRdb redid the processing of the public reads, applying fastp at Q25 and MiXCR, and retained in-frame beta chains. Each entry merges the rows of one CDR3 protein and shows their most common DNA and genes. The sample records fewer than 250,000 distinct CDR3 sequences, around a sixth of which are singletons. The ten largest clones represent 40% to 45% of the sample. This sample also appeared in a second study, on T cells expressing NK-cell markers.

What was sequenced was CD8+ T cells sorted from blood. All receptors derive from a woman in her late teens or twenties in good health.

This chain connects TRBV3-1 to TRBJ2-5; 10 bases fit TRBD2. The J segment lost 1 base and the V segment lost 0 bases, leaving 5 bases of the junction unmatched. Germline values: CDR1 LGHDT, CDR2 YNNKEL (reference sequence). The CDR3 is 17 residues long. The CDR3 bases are TGTGCCAGCAGCCAAGATCTCCTAGCGGGGGCCCAAGAGACCCAGTACTTC. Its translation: CASSQDLLAGAQETQYF.

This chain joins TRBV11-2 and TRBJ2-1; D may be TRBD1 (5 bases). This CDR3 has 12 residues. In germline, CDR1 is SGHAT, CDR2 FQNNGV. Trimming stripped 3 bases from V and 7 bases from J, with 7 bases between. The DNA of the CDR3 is TGTGCCAGCAGCTTCGCAGGGAATGAGCAGTTCTTC. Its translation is CASSFAGNEQFF.

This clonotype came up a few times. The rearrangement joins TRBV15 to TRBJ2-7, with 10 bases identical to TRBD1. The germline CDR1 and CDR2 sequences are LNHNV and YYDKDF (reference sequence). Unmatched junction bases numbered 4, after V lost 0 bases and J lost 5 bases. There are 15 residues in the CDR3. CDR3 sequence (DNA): TGTGCCACCAGCAGAGATAAGGGACAGGGGAACGAGCAGTACTTC. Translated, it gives CATSRDKGQGNEQYF.

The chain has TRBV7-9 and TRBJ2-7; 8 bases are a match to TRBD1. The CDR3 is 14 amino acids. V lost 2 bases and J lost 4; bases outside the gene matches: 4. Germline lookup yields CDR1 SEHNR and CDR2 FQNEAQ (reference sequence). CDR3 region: CASSLSRQGYEQYF. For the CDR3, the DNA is TGTGCCAGCAGCTTAAGTCGACAGGGGTACGAGCAGTACTTC. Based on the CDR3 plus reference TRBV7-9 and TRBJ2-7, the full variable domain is DTGVSQNPRHKITKRGQNVTFRCDPISEHNRLYWYRQTLGQGPEFLTYFQNEAQLEKSRLLSDRFSAERPKGSFSTLEIQRTEQGDSAMYLCASSLSRQGYEQYFGPGTRLTVT.

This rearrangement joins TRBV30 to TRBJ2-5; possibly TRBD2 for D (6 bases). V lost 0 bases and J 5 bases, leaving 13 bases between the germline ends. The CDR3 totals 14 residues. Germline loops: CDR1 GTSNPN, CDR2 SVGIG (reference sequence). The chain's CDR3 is CAWSVLSGRETQYF. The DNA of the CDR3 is TGTGCCTGGAGTGTACTGTCTGGGAGGGAGACCCAGTACTTC.

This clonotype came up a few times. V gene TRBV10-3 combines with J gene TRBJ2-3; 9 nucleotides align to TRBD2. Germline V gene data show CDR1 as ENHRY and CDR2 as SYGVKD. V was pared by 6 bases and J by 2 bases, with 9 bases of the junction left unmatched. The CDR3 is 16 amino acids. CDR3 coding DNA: TGTGCCATCAGCGGTATAGCGGGGGAATCCACAGATACGCAGTATTTT. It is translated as CAISGIAGESTDTQYF.

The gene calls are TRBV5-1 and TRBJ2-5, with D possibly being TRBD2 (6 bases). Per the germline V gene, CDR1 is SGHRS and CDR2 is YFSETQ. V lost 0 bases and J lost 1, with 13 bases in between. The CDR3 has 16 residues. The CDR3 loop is CASSLAAGRFQETQYF. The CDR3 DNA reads TGCGCCAGCAGCTTGGCGGCAGGGAGGTTCCAAGAGACCCAGTACTTC.

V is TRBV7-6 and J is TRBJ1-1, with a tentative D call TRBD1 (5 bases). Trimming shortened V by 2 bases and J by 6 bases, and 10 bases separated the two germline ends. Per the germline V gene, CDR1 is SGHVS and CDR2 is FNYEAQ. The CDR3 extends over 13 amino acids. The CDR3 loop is CASSLTRGPEAFF. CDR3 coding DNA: TGTGCCAGCAGCTTAACAAGGGGTCCTGAAGCTTTCTTT.

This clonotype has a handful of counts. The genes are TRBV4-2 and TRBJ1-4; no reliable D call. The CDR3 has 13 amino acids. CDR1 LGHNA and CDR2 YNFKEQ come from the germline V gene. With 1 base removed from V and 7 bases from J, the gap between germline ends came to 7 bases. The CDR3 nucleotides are TGTGCCAGCAGCCAAGTATTGTCTGAAAAACTGTTTTTT. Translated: CASSQVLSEKLFF.

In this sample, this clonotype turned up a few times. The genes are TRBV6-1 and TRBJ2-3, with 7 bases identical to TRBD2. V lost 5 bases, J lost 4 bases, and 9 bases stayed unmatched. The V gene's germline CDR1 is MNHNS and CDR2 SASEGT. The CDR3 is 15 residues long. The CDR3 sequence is CASSRTGGGSDTQYF. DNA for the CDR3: TGTGCCAGCAGTCGGACGGGAGGAGGATCAGATACGCAGTATTTT.

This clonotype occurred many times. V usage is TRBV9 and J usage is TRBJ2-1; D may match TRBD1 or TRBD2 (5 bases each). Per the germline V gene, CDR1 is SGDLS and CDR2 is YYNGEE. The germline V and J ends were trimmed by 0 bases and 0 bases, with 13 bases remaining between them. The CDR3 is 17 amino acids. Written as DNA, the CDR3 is TGTGCCAGCAGCGTAGTTGGGGGACGGAGCTCCTACAATGAGCAGTTCTTC. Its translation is CASSVVGGRSSYNEQFF.

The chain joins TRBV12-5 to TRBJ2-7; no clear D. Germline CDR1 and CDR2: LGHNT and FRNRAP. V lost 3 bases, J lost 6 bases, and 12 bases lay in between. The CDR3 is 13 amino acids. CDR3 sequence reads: CASGLTRATEQYF. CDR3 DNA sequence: TGTGCTAGTGGTTTAACAAGGGCTACCGAGCAGTACTTC.

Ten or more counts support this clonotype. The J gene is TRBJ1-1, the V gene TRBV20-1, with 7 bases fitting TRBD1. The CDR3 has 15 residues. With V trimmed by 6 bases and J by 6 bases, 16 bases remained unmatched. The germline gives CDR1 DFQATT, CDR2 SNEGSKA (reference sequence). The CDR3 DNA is TGCAGTGCGACTGACAGGGCGGTCTCGTTTCCTGAAGCTTTCTTT. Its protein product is CSATDRAVSFPEAFF.

CDR3 in amino acids: CASSPGTSTEQFF. The CDR3 DNA follows: TGTGCCAGCAGCCCCGGGACTAGCACTGAGCAGTTCTTC. The gene calls are TRBV5-5 and TRBJ2-1; TRBD2 agrees at 9 bases. The trim removed 4 bases at V and 9 bases at J, leaving 5 bases unmatched. CDR3 length: 13 amino acids. The V gene's germline CDR1 is SGHKS and CDR2 YYEKEE (reference sequence).

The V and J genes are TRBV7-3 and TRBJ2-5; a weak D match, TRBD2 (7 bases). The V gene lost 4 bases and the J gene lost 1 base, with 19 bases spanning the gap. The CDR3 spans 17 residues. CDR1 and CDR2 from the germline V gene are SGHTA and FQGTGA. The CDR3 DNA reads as TGTGCCAGCAGCTCGGGGGGTGCGGGGGCTATCCAAGAGACCCAGTACTTC. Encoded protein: CASSSGGAGAIQETQYF. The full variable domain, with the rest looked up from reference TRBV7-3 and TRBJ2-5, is GAGVSQTPSNKVTEKGKYVELRCDPISGHTALYWYRQSLGQGPEFLIYFQGTGAADDSGLPNDRFFAVRPEGSVSTLKIQRTERGDSAVYLCASSSGGAGAIQETQYFGPGTRLLVL.

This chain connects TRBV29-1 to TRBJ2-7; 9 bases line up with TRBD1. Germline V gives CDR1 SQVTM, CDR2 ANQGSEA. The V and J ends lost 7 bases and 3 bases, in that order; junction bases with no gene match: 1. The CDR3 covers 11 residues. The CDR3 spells CSAGQGYEQYF. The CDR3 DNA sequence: TGCAGCGCGGGACAGGGCTACGAGCAGTACTTC.

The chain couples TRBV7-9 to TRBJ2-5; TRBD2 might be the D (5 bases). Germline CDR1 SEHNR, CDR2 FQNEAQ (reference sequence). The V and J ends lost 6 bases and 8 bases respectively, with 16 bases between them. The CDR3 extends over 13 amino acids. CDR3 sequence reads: CASSLTSFPTQYF. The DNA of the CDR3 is TGTGCCAGCAGTCTAACTAGTTTCCCAACCCAGTACTTC.

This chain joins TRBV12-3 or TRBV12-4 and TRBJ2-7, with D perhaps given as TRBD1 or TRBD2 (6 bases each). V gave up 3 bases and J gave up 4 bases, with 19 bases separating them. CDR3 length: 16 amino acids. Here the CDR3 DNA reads TGTGCCAGCAGTTTTGGGGGGCCCCCTAGGATGTACGAGCAGTACTTC. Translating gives CASSFGGPPRMYEQYF.

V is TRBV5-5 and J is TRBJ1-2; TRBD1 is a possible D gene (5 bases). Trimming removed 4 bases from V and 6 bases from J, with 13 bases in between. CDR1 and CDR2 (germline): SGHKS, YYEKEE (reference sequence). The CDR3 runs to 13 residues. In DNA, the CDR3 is TGTGCCAGCAGCCACCGACAGTCTAATGGCTACACCTTC. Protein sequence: CASSHRQSNGYTF.

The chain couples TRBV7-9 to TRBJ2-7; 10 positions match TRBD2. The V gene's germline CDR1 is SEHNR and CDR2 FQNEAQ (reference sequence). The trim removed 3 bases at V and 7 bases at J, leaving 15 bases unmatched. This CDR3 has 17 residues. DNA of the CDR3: TGTGCCAGCAGCTTTCTCGGCGGAGCGGGAGGGTGGCGGGAGCAGTACTTC. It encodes CASSFLGGAGGWREQYF.

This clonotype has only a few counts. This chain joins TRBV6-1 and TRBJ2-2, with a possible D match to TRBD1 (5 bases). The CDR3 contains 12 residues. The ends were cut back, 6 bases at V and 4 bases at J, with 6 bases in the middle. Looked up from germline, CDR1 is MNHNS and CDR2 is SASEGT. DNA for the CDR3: TGTGCCAGCAGGGGGCCCACCGGGGAGCTGTTTTTT. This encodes CASRGPTGELFF.

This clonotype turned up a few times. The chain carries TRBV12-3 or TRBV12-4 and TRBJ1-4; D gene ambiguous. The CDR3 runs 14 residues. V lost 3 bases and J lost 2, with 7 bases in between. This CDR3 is CASSFSPTNEKLFF. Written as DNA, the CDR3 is TGTGCCAGCAGTTTTAGTCCTACTAATGAAAAACTGTTTTTT.

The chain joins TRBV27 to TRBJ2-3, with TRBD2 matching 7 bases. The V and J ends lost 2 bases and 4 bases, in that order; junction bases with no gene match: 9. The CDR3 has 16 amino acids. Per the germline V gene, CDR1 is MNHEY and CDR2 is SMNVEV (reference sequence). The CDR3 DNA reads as TGTGCCAGCAGTTTAGCCCCCGGGAGGCCCGCAGATACGCAGTATTTT. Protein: CASSLAPGRPADTQYF.

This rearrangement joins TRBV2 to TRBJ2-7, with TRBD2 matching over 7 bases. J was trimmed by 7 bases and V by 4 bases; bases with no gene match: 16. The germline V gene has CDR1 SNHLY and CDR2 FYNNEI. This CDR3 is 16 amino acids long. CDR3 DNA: TGTGCCAGCAGTGCTCCTAGCGGCAACGAAACCCCGGAGCAGTACTTC. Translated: CASSAPSGNETPEQYF.

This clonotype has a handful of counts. The CDR3 region is CASSQGTAGISETQYF. The CDR3 region has the DNA TGTGCCAGCAGCCAAGGGACAGCGGGGATTTCAGAGACCCAGTACTTC. This chain uses TRBV3-1 with TRBJ2-5; weak D call: TRBD2 (7 bases). Germline values: CDR1 LGHDT, CDR2 YNNKEL (reference sequence). Trimming stripped 1 base from V and 4 bases from J, with 16 bases between. This CDR3 spans 16 amino acids.

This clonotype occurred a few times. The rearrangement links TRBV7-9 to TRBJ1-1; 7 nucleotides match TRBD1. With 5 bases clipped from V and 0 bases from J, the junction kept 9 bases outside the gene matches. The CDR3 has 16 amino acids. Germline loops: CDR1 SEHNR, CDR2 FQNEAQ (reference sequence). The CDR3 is CASSAARDSMNTEAFF. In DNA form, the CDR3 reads TGTGCCAGCAGCGCAGCCCGGGACAGCATGAACACTGAAGCTTTCTTT.